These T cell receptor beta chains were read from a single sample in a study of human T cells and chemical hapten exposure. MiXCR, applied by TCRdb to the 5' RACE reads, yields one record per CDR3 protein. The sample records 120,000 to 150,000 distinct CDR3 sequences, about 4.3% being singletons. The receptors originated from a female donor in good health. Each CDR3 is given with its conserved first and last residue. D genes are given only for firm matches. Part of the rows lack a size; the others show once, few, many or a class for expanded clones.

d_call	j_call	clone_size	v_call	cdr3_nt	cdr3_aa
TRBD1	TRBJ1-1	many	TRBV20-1	TGCAGTGCAAGACAGGGGGGAAACACTGAAGCTTTCTTT	CSARQGGNTEAFF
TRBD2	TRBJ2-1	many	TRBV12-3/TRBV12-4	TGTGCCAGCAGCCCCGGGGGGGGATATTTTCGTGAGCAGTTCTTC	CASSPGGGYFREQFF
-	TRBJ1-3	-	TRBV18	TGTGCCAGCTCAGATACACAGGGTGCTGGAAACACCATATATTTT	CASSDTQGAGNTIYF
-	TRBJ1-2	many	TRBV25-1	TGTGCCAGCAGTGAACCGTCAGCCAACTATGGCTACACCTTC	CASSEPSANYGYTF
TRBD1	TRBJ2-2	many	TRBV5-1	TGCGCCAGCAGCCCGGGACAGGGGACCACCGGGGAGCTGTTTTTT	CASSPGQGTTGELFF
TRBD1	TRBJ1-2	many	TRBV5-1	TGCGCCAGCAGCTTGGTTCAGGGGGCCTATGGCTACACCTTC	CASSLVQGAYGYTF
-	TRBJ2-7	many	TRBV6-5	TGTGCCAGCAGTCGGACAAAATCCTACGAGCAGTACTTC	CASSRTKSYEQYF
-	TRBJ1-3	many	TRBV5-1	TGCGCCAGCAGCTTGGTAGAGGGCACCATCTCTGGAAACACCATATATTTT	CASSLVEGTISGNTIYF
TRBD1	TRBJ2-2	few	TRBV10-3	TGTGCCATCATAAAAGGGACAGGTCGCACCGGGGAGCTGTTTTTT	CAIIKGTGRTGELFF
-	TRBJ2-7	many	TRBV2	TGTGCCAGCAGTGAGGACAGACCCTGGGAGCAGTACTTC	CASSEDRPWEQYF
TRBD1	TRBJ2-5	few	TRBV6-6	TGTGCCAGCAGTCTCCGCGACAGGGGTGAGACCCAGTACTTC	CASSLRDRGETQYF
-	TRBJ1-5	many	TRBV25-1	TGTGCCAGCAGTCCCAATGAACGGGGAGTTAATCAGCCCCAGCATTTT	CASSPNERGVNQPQHF
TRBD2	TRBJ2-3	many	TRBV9	TGTGCCAGCAGCCCGCGGACTAGCGGGGGGATCGGCGCAGATACGCAGTATTTT	CASSPRTSGGIGADTQYF
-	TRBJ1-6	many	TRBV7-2	TGTGCCAGCAGCCCTACAGGGCTACCACCCCTCCACTTT	CASSPTGLPPLHF
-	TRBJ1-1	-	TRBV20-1	TGCAGTGCTACCCTTCAGGGTGGGGACGCTTTCTTT	CSATLQGGDAFF
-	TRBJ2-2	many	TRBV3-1	TGTGCCAGCGAATACTACACCGGGGAGCTGTTTTTT	CASEYYTGELFF
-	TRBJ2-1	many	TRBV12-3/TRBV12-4	TGTGCCAGCAGGGGACTGACCCCCGGGAATGAGCAGTTCTTC	CASRGLTPGNEQFF
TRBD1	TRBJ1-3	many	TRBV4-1	TGCGCCAGCAGCCAGAGGGGGACAGCATCAGCTGGAAACACCATATATTTT	CASSQRGTASAGNTIYF
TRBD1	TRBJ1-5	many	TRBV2	TGTGCCAGCAGTCGGACAGGGGTTAGCAATCAGCCCCAGCATTTT	CASSRTGVSNQPQHF
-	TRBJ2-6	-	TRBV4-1	TGCGCCAGCAGCCAAGAGTCTGGACGGACGATAACAAGCTCTGGGGCCAACGTCCTGACTTTC	CASSQESGRTITSSGANVLTF
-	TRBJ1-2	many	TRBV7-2	TGTGCCAGCAGCTTAGGCTCCAGAGTCTATGGCTACACCTTC	CASSLGSRVYGYTF
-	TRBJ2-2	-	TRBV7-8	TGTGCCAGCAGCTTAAAGAGCACCGGGGAGCTGTTTTTT	CASSLKSTGELFF
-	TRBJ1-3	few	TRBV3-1	TGTGCCAGCAGCCAAGGTCAGGGTGGCACCATATATTTT	CASSQGQGGTIYF
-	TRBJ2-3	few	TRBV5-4	TGTGCCGCAACAGGGACAGATACGCAGTATTTT	CAATGTDTQYF
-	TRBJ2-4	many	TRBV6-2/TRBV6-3	TGTGCCAGCAGTTACTCGATTCTGGCATCCCAGCGACTCGCCAAAAACATTCAGTACTTC	CASSYSILASQRLAKNIQYF
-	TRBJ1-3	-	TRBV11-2	TGTGCCAGCAGCTGGGGAAACACCATATATTTT	CASSWGNTIYF
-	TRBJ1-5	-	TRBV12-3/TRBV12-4	TGTGCCAGCAGTTTTCGACGGGGCAATCAGCCCCAGCATTTT	CASSFRRGNQPQHF
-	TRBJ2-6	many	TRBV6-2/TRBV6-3	TGTGCCAGCAAGTCAACGCTCGCTGCTGGGGCCAACGTCCTGACTTTC	CASKSTLAAGANVLTF
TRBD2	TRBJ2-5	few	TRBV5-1	TGCGCCAGCACTGGAGAGGGACTAGCGGGGGTCCAGTACCAAGAGACCCAGTACTTC	CASTGEGLAGVQYQETQYF
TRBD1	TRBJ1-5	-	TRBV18	TGTGCCAGCTCACTAAAAGACAGGGGTAATAATCAGCCCCAGCATTTT	CASSLKDRGNNQPQHF
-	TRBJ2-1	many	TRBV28	TGTGCCAGCAGTTTAGGAATCGGCGGTAAACGTGGTGGGTTCTTC	CASSLGIGGKRGGFF
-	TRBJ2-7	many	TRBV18	TGTGCCAGCTCACCAGAATTAAACTCCTACGAGCAGTACTTC	CASSPELNSYEQYF
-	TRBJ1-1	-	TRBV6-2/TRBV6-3	TGTGCCAGCAGGCCAGCGCGGAGCACTGAAGCTTTCTTT	CASRPARSTEAFF
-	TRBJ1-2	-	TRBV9	TGTGCCAGCAGCGTAGGTGGTACGGCACAGTCCTATGGCTACACCTTC	CASSVGGTAQSYGYTF
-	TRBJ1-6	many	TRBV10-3	TGTGCCATCAGGACAGATTATAATTCACCCCTCCACTTT	CAIRTDYNSPLHF
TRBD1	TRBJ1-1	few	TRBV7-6	TGTGCCAGCAGCTTACTCAGGGGGGGGGTTGAAGCTTTCTTT	CASSLLRGGVEAFF
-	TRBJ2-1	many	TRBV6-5	TGTGCCAGCCGAAGCGGATTGAGCTCCTACAATGAGCAGTTCTTC	CASRSGLSSYNEQFF
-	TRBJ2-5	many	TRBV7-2	TGTGCCAGCAGCTCACTAGGAGGGGAGACCCAGTACTTC	CASSSLGGETQYF
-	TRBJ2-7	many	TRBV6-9	TGTGCCAGCAGTTCTTCAGGACAACATAAGGGGCAGTACTTC	CASSSSGQHKGQYF
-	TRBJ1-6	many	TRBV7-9	TGTGCCAGCAGCATCCGGGACCACAATTCACCCCTCCACTTT	CASSIRDHNSPLHF
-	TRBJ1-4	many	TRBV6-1	TGTGCCAGCAGTGAACTTGGGGATCGGTATGAAAAACTGTTTTTT	CASSELGDRYEKLFF
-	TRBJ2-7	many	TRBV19	TGTGCCAGTAGCCCAGGGAATCTCGGCGACGAGCAGTACTTC	CASSPGNLGDEQYF
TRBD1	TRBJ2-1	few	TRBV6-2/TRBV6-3	TGTGCCAGCAGTTCGGGGACAGGCTGCTACAATGAGCAGTTCTTC	CASSSGTGCYNEQFF
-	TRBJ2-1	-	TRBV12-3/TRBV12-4	TGTGCCAGCAGTTTAGGCTCCAGGTCACAAAATGAGCAGTTCTTC	CASSLGSRSQNEQFF
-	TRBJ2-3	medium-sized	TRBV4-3	TGCGCCAGCAGCCAAGGTGTGGAGCCAGATACGCAGTATTTT	CASSQGVEPDTQYF